This TCR beta chain was captured in a study of blood T cell repertoires in COVID-19. Overall study: Researchers got acute and convalescent COVID-19 samples from the United States, Italy and Spain. Sources were T cells, B-cell-depleted T cells, or PBMCs; the material itself was cDNA or gDNA.

Looked up from germline, CDR1 is SNHLY and CDR2 is FYNNEI. The V segment lost 4 bases and the J segment 5 bases; nucleotides outside the gene matches: 4. This CDR3 has 13 amino acids. Method: immunoSEQ multiplex PCR; TCRdb's copy keeps in-frame clones and lacks some. In the table there are 120,000 to 150,000 clones, approximately 82% of which are singletons. This TCR came from a human donor with acute or convalescent COVID-19. The donor label of this sample is uncertain. The chain uses TRBV2 and TRBJ1-2; 7 nucleotides agree with TRBD1. The sequenced sample was peripheral blood. The CDR3 loop reads CASSAGQSYGYTF. The CDR3 bases are TGTGCCAGCAGTGCGGGACAGAGTTATGGCTACACCTTC.